The 29 T cell receptor beta chains below were found in one sample sequenced in a study of T cells in Graves' hyperthyroidism and ophthalmopathy. Amplified TCR beta CDR3 regions came from RNA transcripts. The HTBI set primed first-round TCR CDR3 RT-PCR. From the multiplex PCR reads, TCRdb called clonotypes with MiXCR, one entry per CDR3 protein. The sample contains around 600,000 distinct CDR3 sequences, approximately 15% of which appear only once. The sequencing sample was made of blood. The receptors stem from a young woman with Graves' ophthalmopathy.

Only a few counts were recorded for this clonotype. V usage is TRBV4-1 and J usage is TRBJ1-2; 8 bases match TRBD1. Looked up from germline, CDR1 is MGHRA and CDR2 is YSYEKL. J was trimmed by 6 bases and V by 0 bases; bases with no gene match: 6. The CDR3 consists of 15 residues. The CDR3 region has the DNA TGCGCCAGCAGCCAAGATGGACAGGGAAGAAATGGCTACACCTTC. Amino acids: CASSQDGQGRNGYTF.

This clonotype came up many times. The chain carries TRBV18 and TRBJ1-1; D is perhaps TRBD1 (5 bases). Germline V lookup: CDR1 KGHSH, CDR2 LQKENI. There are 14 residues in the CDR3. Trimming pared 3 bases from V and 8 bases from J, leaving 16 bases between. This chain's CDR3 is CASSPIDSHSEAFF. For the CDR3, the DNA is TGTGCCAGCTCACCCATAGACAGTCATAGCGAAGCTTTCTTT.

This clonotype has more than one count but fewer than ten. V is TRBV5-1 and J is TRBJ2-5; TRBD2 matches 8 bases. The CDR3 length is 15 residues. J gave up 1 base and V 2 bases, and 4 bases lay outside the gene matches. Germline CDR1 and CDR2: SGHRS and YFSETQ. This CDR3 is CASSFGSGSQETQYF. CDR3 nucleotides: TGCGCCAGCAGCTTCGGGAGCGGGAGCCAAGAGACCCAGTACTTC.

This clonotype was found many times. The rearrangement uses TRBV5-1 and TRBJ1-1, with D perhaps TRBD1 (5 bases). The V gene's germline CDR1 is SGHRS and CDR2 YFSETQ. The CDR3 runs to 13 residues. Trimming took off 7 bases at V and 2 bases at J, with 12 bases between the two ends. CDR3 DNA sequence: TGCGCCAGCTTGGGACTTCCAAACACTGAAGCTTTCTTT. It codes for CASLGLPNTEAFF.

The table lists this clonotype with a few counts. The chain uses TRBV4-1 and TRBJ2-5; 8 nucleotides line up with TRBD1. Trimming removed 0 bases from V and 4 bases from J; junction bases left unmatched: 10. The CDR3 runs 17 residues. From germline, CDR1 is MGHRA and CDR2 YSYEKL. CDR3 DNA sequence: TGCGCCAGCAGCCAAGATCTGGACAGGGCTATAGGAGAGACCCAGTACTTC. Protein: CASSQDLDRAIGETQYF.

As to this clonotype: A read error may be the cause here, since a much bigger clone is one base away. V gene TRBV7-2 combines with J gene TRBJ1-1, with TRBD1 as a possible D gene (6 bases). Germline CDR1 is SGHTA and CDR2 is FQGNSA. This CDR3 is 16 amino acids long. CDR3 nucleotides: TGTGCCAGCAGCCCCCGCTCTGGGACAACCAACACTGAAGCTTCCTTT. Protein sequence: CASSPRSGTTNTEASF.

CDR3 nucleotides: TGCAGTGCTACGGACAGCGGGAGCAGGTACAATGAGCAGTTCTTC. Translated: CSATDSGSRYNEQFF. V usage is TRBV20-1 and J usage is TRBJ2-1, with TRBD2 matching over 8 bases. The junction had 9 bases not matched to a gene; V was cut back by 4 bases and J by 4 bases. CDR1 DFQATT and CDR2 SNEGSKA come from the germline V gene (reference sequence). CDR3 length equals 15 residues.

This clonotype came up many times. The V and J genes are TRBV2 and TRBJ2-7; 9 positions agree with TRBD1. The V gene end was trimmed by 8 bases and the J gene end by 2 bases; junction bases not matched to a gene: 4. The CDR3 contains 13 residues. Per germline, CDR1 SNHLY and CDR2 FYNNEI. The CDR3 loop is CASAGQGAYEQYF. CDR3 sequence (DNA): TGTGCCAGCGCGGGACAGGGTGCCTACGAGCAGTACTTC.

The chain employs TRBV12-3 or TRBV12-4 and TRBJ2-2, with 9 bases matching TRBD1. Unmatched junction bases numbered 5, after V lost 2 bases and J lost 4 bases. The CDR3 consists of 16 residues. CDR3 nucleotide sequence: TGTGCCAGCAGTTTATCGCTGGGACAGGGCACCGGGGAGCTGTTTTTT. The encoded protein is CASSLSLGQGTGELFF.

There are many counts of this clonotype. The chain joins TRBV5-1 to TRBJ1-2; D unclear. Trimming shortened V by 0 bases and J by 4 bases, and 7 bases separated the two germline ends. The length of the CDR3 is 13 residues. Looked up from germline, CDR1 is SGHRS and CDR2 is YFSETQ. CDR3 sequence (DNA): TGCGCCAGCAGCTTGGAAGTTACCTATGGCTACACCTTC. Residues: CASSLEVTYGYTF.

This clonotype has at least ten counts. The V gene is TRBV11-2, the J gene TRBJ1-1; 7 bases agree with TRBD1. The CDR3 is made up of 15 amino acids. In germline, CDR1 is SGHAT, CDR2 FQNNGV. The V and J ends lost 2 bases and 1 base, in that order; junction bases with no gene match: 4. The chain's CDR3 is CASSLFRDRNTEAFF. The CDR3, as DNA: TGTGCCAGCAGCTTATTCCGGGACAGGAACACTGAAGCTTTCTTT.

This clonotype occurred a few times. This chain links TRBV7-9 with TRBJ2-1, with D unclear. From germline, CDR1 is SEHNR and CDR2 FQNEAQ (reference sequence). The germline V and J ends were trimmed by 7 bases and 5 bases, with 15 bases remaining between them. The CDR3 is made up of 14 amino acids. The chain's CDR3 is CASNPSNLNNEQFF. The DNA for the CDR3 is TGTGCCAGCAATCCCAGCAACCTGAACAATGAGCAGTTCTTC.

This clonotype occurred many times. The rearrangement joins TRBV14 to TRBJ2-1; 14 nucleotides align to TRBD2. The CDR3 sequence is 19 residues long. Germline trimming cut 4 bases from V and 6 bases from J; bases unmatched to any gene: 14. Per the germline V gene, CDR1 is SGHDN and CDR2 is FVKESK. The CDR3 loop is CASSPGLAGGTYYGNEQFF. CDR3 in DNA: TGTGCCAGCAGCCCAGGACTAGCGGGAGGAACGTACTATGGCAATGAGCAGTTCTTC.

The chain joins TRBV20-1 to TRBJ1-4; 7 bases agree with TRBD1. The V gene end was trimmed by 3 bases and the J gene end by 1 base; junction bases not matched to a gene: 14. The germline V gene has CDR1 DFQATT and CDR2 SNEGSKA (reference sequence). This CDR3 is 18 amino acids long. CDR3 region: CSARGLGQGGGTNEKLFF. The CDR3 DNA reads as TGCAGTGCTAGGGGGCTAGGGCAGGGGGGGGGAACTAATGAAAAACTGTTTTTT.

In its sample, this clonotype was seen many times. The chain uses TRBV2 and TRBJ2-7, with 8 bases lining up with TRBD1. With 2 bases clipped from V and 3 bases from J, the junction kept 6 bases outside the gene matches. Germline V lookup: CDR1 SNHLY, CDR2 FYNNEI. The CDR3 is made up of 15 amino acids. Here the CDR3 reads CASSEQGANLYEQYF. In nucleotides, the CDR3 is TGTGCCAGCAGTGAACAGGGGGCGAACCTCTACGAGCAGTACTTC.

This clonotype has just a few counts. This chain uses TRBV14 with TRBJ2-1, with 11 positions matching TRBD2. The CDR3 sequence is 16 residues long. Germline V gene sequence: CDR1 SGHDN, CDR2 FVKESK. Losses at the gene ends were 0 bases for V and 4 bases for J; bases not matched to a gene: 2. The CDR3: CASSQERLAGYNEQFF. The DNA of the CDR3 is TGTGCCAGCAGCCAAGAGAGACTAGCGGGGTACAATGAGCAGTTCTTC. Using reference TRBV14 and TRBJ2-1 for the parts outside the CDR3, the full variable domain is EAGVTQFPSHSVIEKGQTVTLRCDPISGHDNLYWYRRVMGKEIKFLLHFVKESKQDESGMPNNRFLAERTGGTYSTLKVQPAELEDSGVYFCASSQERLAGYNEQFFGPGTRLTVL.

The gene calls are TRBV5-6 and TRBJ2-6; the D is unclear. Germline V gene lookup returns CDR1 SGHDT and CDR2 YYEEEE. V was pared by 4 bases and J by 0 bases, with 17 bases between. The CDR3 has 18 amino acids. The CDR3 DNA reads as TGTGCCAGCAGCCTCCCGAGTGGGGTGGCCTCTGGGGCCAACGTCCTGACTTTC. Amino acids: CASSLPSGVASGANVLTF.

This clonotype showed up many times. The rearrangement joins TRBV12-3 or TRBV12-4 to TRBJ2-2; D gene unclear. V shed 1 base and J shed 0 bases, with 6 bases lying between them. The length of the CDR3 is 15 residues. CDR3 in DNA: TGTGCCAGCAGTTTAGGGCTTACGAACACCGGGGAGCTGTTTTTT. This gives the protein CASSLGLTNTGELFF.

This clonotype was recorded many times. The chain combines TRBV18 with TRBJ2-1, with 11 bases fitting TRBD1. Germline V gene data show CDR1 as KGHSH and CDR2 as LQKENI. V lost 1 base and J lost 8; bases outside the gene matches: 4. This CDR3 contains 15 residues. The CDR3: CASSPRTGQGDEQFF. CDR3 DNA sequence: TGTGCCAGCTCACCACGAACGGGACAGGGGGATGAGCAGTTCTTC.

This clonotype was detected ten times or more. This chain uses TRBV3-1 with TRBJ2-3; 7 nucleotides agree with TRBD2. This CDR3 is built from 16 residues. Germline CDR1 reads LGHDT; CDR2 reads YNNKEL (reference sequence). After removal of 4 bases from V and 3 bases from J, the junction contained 10 bases not matched to a gene. The CDR3 reads CASSLHLGEGTDTQYF. The CDR3 DNA follows: TGTGCCAGCAGCCTCCACCTCGGGGAGGGAACAGATACGCAGTATTTT.

This clonotype came up many times. V gene TRBV18 combines with J gene TRBJ2-7, with TRBD1 matching 7 bases. The CDR3 consists of 14 residues. The junction had 8 bases not matched to a gene; V was cut back by 3 bases and J by 6 bases. CDR1 and CDR2 from the germline V gene are KGHSH and LQKENI. The chain's CDR3 is CASSPPGQIGEQYF. In nucleotides, the CDR3 is TGTGCCAGCTCACCTCCGGGACAGATCGGCGAGCAGTACTTC.

This clonotype was detected many times. The chain combines TRBV28 with TRBJ2-3; D perhaps matches TRBD2 (5 bases). V was pared by 7 bases and J by 1 base, with 18 bases between. This CDR3 has 16 amino acids. In germline, CDR1 is MDHEN, CDR2 SYDVKM. The CDR3 is CASTLGKAGGTDTQYF. CDR3 coding DNA: TGTGCCAGCACCCTAGGGAAGGCGGGCGGCACAGATACGCAGTATTTT.

Ten or more counts support this clonotype. The chain is built from TRBV12-3 or TRBV12-4 and TRBJ2-7; 10 bases map to TRBD1. The junction had 2 bases not matched to a gene; V was cut back by 5 bases and J by 4 bases. CDR3 length equals 13 residues. The CDR3 loop is CASSADRGYEQYF. CDR3 in DNA: TGTGCCAGCAGTGCGGACAGGGGGTACGAGCAGTACTTC.

This clonotype came up many times. The chain combines TRBV28 with TRBJ2-4, with D perhaps matching TRBD2 (6 bases). The CDR3 is made up of 18 amino acids. Deletions cut 3 bases from V and 5 bases from J, with 23 bases between. CDR1 is MDHEN and CDR2 is SYDVKM in the germline V gene. CDR3 residues: CASSFLSLRRESQNIQYF. DNA of the CDR3: TGTGCCAGCAGTTTCCTCTCCCTTAGGAGGGAGTCCCAAAACATTCAGTACTTC.

Ten or more counts support this clonotype. The chain carries TRBV6-2 or TRBV6-3 and TRBJ1-5; 10 bases are a match to TRBD1. With V trimmed by 7 bases and J by 0 bases, 9 bases remained unmatched. This CDR3 is 17 amino acids long. Germline V gene lookup returns CDR1 MNHEY and CDR2 SVGEGT. DNA for the CDR3: TGTGCCAGCAATCGGGACAGGGGAGCCTATAGCAATCAGCCCCAGCATTTT. Translation: CASNRDRGAYSNQPQHF.

This chain links TRBV29-1 with TRBJ1-2, with D hard to call. The germline V gene has CDR1 SQVTM and CDR2 ANQGSEA. CDR3 length equals 13 residues. Trimming removed 4 bases from V and 3 bases from J, with 12 bases in between. CDR3 sequence: CSVGSSGDYGYTF. As DNA, the CDR3 is TGCAGCGTTGGGAGCTCAGGAGACTATGGCTACACCTTC.

Only a few counts were recorded for this clonotype. The chain carries TRBV7-6 and TRBJ2-5; TRBD2 is a possible D gene (5 bases). Trimming pared 5 bases from V and 4 bases from J, leaving 23 bases between. Per germline, CDR1 SGHVS and CDR2 FNYEAQ. This CDR3 spans 17 amino acids. CDR3 nucleotide sequence: TGTGCCAGCAGCCGGGGTAATACGGGAAAGGTTGGAGAGACCCAGTACTTC. Translating it yields CASSRGNTGKVGETQYF.

This clonotype has at least ten counts. The chain uses TRBV3-1 and TRBJ2-1, with D perhaps matching TRBD2 (6 bases). V shed 4 bases and J shed 7 bases, with 11 bases lying between them. In germline, CDR1 is LGHDT, CDR2 YNNKEL (reference sequence). This CDR3 comprises 13 residues. The CDR3 DNA is TGTGCCAGCAGCCTCGGGGAGGCAAATGAGCAGTTCTTC. Its translation is CASSLGEANEQFF.

About this clonotype itself: A much larger clone lies a single base off, so this may be a read error. V and J are TRBV18 and TRBJ2-7, with D possibly TRBD2 on 7 matching bases. Germline lookup yields CDR1 KGHSH and CDR2 LQKENI. The CDR3 has 15 amino acids. DNA of the CDR3: TGTACCAGCTCACCAAGGGGGGGAAAGTCCTACGAGCAGTACTTC. Amino acids: CTSSPRGGKSYEQYF.